This T cell receptor (beta chain) originates from a study of molecular identifiers for immune sequencing clone quantification. TCRdb reprocessed the PCR reads via MiXCR and lists one record per CDR3 protein. The table has nearly 650,000 distinct CDR3 sequences, roughly 23% seen once; the top ten hold about 0.81%. The sequence came from a human donor in good health. Some libraries in this study had Jurkat cell RNA spiked in. Sequenced: naive CD8+ T cells from blood, with Jurkat cell RNA spiked in. Subset indicated: FACS-sorted CD8+CD4-CCR7+CD45RA+ naive T cells.

The CDR3 here is CASNTGYEQYF. As DNA, the CDR3 is TGTGCCAGTAATACAGGCTACGAGCAGTACTTC. This chain joins TRBV19 and TRBJ2-7; D perhaps matches TRBD1 (5 bases). Trimming cost V 7 bases and J 3 bases, with 7 bases left between them. The CDR3 covers 11 residues. Germline loops: CDR1 LNHDA, CDR2 SQIVND (reference sequence).